Listed below are T cell receptor beta chains from one sample, sequenced in a study of Ad26.COV2.S vaccination and SARS-CoV-2 variants. The table came from immunoSEQ multiplex PCR; TCRdb's copy has only in-frame clones and leaves some out. The data show 400,000 to 450,000 clones, 92% seen once. Sequencing was performed on peripheral blood, taken in a trial of Ad26.COV2.S vaccine versus placebo. The origin of the receptors is a person aged 18-65 years who received the Ad26.COV2.S COVID-19 vaccine or a placebo. Each CDR3 is given with its conserved first and last residue. D genes are given only for firm matches. A row's size may be missing; if present it is once, few, many or a size class.

j_call clone_size v_call d_call cdr3_nt cdr3_aa
TRBJ2-7 once TRBV6-5 TRBD1 TGTGCCAGCAGTAATGACAGGGGCCTCTCCTACGAGCAGTACTTC CASSNDRGLSYEQYF
TRBJ1-3 . TRBV3-1/TRBV3-2 . TGTGCCAGCAGTCACCGGGGCCGAAACACCATATATTTT CASSHRGRNTIYF
TRBJ1-4 . TRBV28 TRBD1 TGTGCCAGCGGCCCCCCGGGACAGGGTCTTGTTGAAAAACTGTTTTTT CASGPPGQGLVEKLFF
TRBJ2-7 once TRBV7-9 . TGTGCCAGCAGCTTAAGGCCCCGTAGTCTGCGGCTTGACGAGCAGTACTTC CASSLRPRSLRLDEQYF
TRBJ2-2 . TRBV6-4 . TGTGCCAGCAGTGACTGGATCACCGGGGAGCTGTTTTTT CASSDWITGELFF
TRBJ2-7 . TRBV4-3 TRBD1 TGCGCCAGCAGCCTGGACAGGGGGAGGGCCTACGAGCAGTACTTC CASSLDRGRAYEQYF
TRBJ2-1 . TRBV5-6 . TGTGCCAGCAGCCCCAGGCTTTCGGTATATGAGCAGTTCTTC CASSPRLSVYEQFF
TRBJ1-1 once TRBV27 . TGTGCCAGCAGTTTACCCCACAGTGAAGCTTTCTTT CASSLPHSEAFF
TRBJ2-7 . TRBV18 . TGTGCCAGCTCACCTAGGGATTTCGGCGAGCAGTACTTC CASSPRDFGEQYF
TRBJ2-1 once TRBV2 . TGTGCCAGCAGTGGGTCGGCAAATGAGCAGTTCTTC CASSGSANEQFF
TRBJ2-7 . TRBV4-3 TRBD2 TGCGCCAGCAGCCTAGTCGCGGGGGACCCTACCTACGAGCAGTACTTC CASSLVAGDPTYEQYF
TRBJ1-1 . TRBV12-3/TRBV12-4 . TGTGCCAGCAGTTACACAGAACGGGCTTTCTTT CASSYTERAFF
TRBJ1-2 . TRBV12-3/TRBV12-4 . TGTGCCAGCAGTAAGGCGAGGGCGGGTGGCTACACCTTC CASSKARAGGYTF
TRBJ2-1 . TRBV6-2/TRBV6-3 . TGTGCCAGCAGTTATTCACAGCTCAATGAGCAGTTCTTC CASSYSQLNEQFF
TRBJ2-7 . TRBV12-3/TRBV12-4 . TGTGTCAGCAGTTTAAGAGCCTACGAGCAGTACTTC CVSSLRAYEQYF
TRBJ1-2 . TRBV3-1/TRBV3-2 TRBD1 TGTGCCAGCAGCCAAGCAACAGGGGATTCCTCCTATGGCTACACCTTC CASSQATGDSSYGYTF
TRBJ2-3 . TRBV2 TRBD1 TGTGCCAGCAGTGATTCCGGGACAGGGGAACATACGCAGTATTTT CASSDSGTGEHTQYF
TRBJ1-1 . TRBV5-1 TRBD1 TGCGCCAGCAGCTTGACAGGGGTCGACACTGAAGCTTTCTTT CASSLTGVDTEAFF
TRBJ1-5 once TRBV19 . TGTGCCAGTAGTCCTATAGTCGTCCCTTTTCAGCCCCAGCATTTT CASSPIVVPFQPQHF
TRBJ2-7 . TRBV30 TRBD2 TGTGCCTGGAGTGTAAGCGCGGGGGGGGCCCCACTCTCCTACGAGCAGTACTTC CAWSVSAGGAPLSYEQYF